Presented here are 18 T cell receptor beta chains from one specimen sequenced in a study of shared clonotypes between healthy human individuals. Sequencing used immunoSEQ multiplex PCR; TCRdb keeps in-frame clones, though not all of them. Counted here are about 690,000 clones, roughly 91% occurring once; the ten biggest clones make up 34%. The sequenced sample consisted of memory CD8+ T cells from PBMCs. The subset denotes: CD45RO+ cells pooled with CCR7-negative TemRA cells. These receptors were obtained from a man aged 18-30 years in good health. Some clones in this sample may be carry-over from other donors' samples.

This chain uses TRBV6-6 with TRBJ1-5; no firm D call. In germline, CDR1 is MNHNY, CDR2 SVGAGI (reference sequence). The V end lost 6 bases, the J end lost 10 bases, and 10 bases lay between the germline ends. The CDR3 runs to 11 residues. DNA for the CDR3: TGTGCCAGCAGCCAAGGCGGTCCCCAGCATTTT. Translating gives CASSQGGPQHF.

The chain carries TRBV5-1 and TRBJ1-1, with D hard to call. Germline V gene data show CDR1 as SGHRS and CDR2 as YFSETQ. The V gene lost 2 bases and the J gene lost 1 base, with 12 bases spanning the gap. CDR3 length: 15 residues. CDR3 loop: CASSFRYVENTEAFF. CDR3 bases: TGCGCCAGCAGCTTCCGATATGTTGAGAACACTGAAGCTTTCTTT. Full variable domain (outside the CDR3, taken from reference TRBV5-1 and TRBJ1-1): KAGVTQTPRYLIKTRGQQVTLSCSPISGHRSVSWYQQTPGQGLQFLFEYFSETQRNKGNFPGRFSGRQFSNSRSEMNVSTLELGDSALYLCASSFRYVENTEAFFGQGTRLTVV.

V is TRBV18 and J is TRBJ2-1; a weak D match, TRBD2 (6 bases). The CDR3 loop spans 17 amino acids. Germline assignment: CDR1 KGHSH and CDR2 LQKENI. V dropped 3 bases and J dropped 1 base, with 16 bases sitting between them. CDR3 nucleotides: TGTGCCAGCTCACCCACGGGTGGGACTCGATCCTACAATGAGCAGTTCTTC. The encoded protein is CASSPTGGTRSYNEQFF. Looking up the rest from reference TRBV18 and TRBJ2-1 gives the full variable domain: NAGVMQNPRHLVRRRGQEARLRCSPMKGHSHVYWYRQLPEEGLKFMVYLQKENIIDESGMPKERFSAEFPKEGPSILRIQQVVRGDSAAYFCASSPTGGTRSYNEQFFGPGTRLTVL.

The gene calls are TRBV11-2 and TRBJ2-7; TRBD1 agrees at 7 bases. CDR3 size: 18 residues. V lost 6 bases to trimming and J lost 6 bases; unmatched junction nucleotides: 23. CDR1 and CDR2 (germline): SGHAT, FQNNGV. CDR3 protein: CASSPLNIRDRRHLEQYF. DNA of the CDR3: TGTGCCAGCAGTCCCCTTAATATCCGGGACAGAAGACACCTCGAGCAGTACTTC.

This clone has more than one count but fewer than ten. The chain employs TRBV19 and TRBJ2-2, with D maybe TRBD1 (5 bases). The CDR3 extends over 13 amino acids. V lost 9 bases, J lost 5 bases, and 13 bases lay in between. Germline V gene data show CDR1 as LNHDA and CDR2 as SQIVND (reference sequence). CDR3 nucleotide sequence: TGTGCCAGCCGTGGTCCAGGGACCGGGGAGCTGTTTTTT. Residues: CASRGPGTGELFF.

The chain joins TRBV27 to TRBJ2-7; D is unclear. The CDR3 runs to 12 residues. V gave up 6 bases and J gave up 5 bases, with 11 bases separating them. In germline, CDR1 is MNHEY, CDR2 SMNVEV (reference sequence). The CDR3 protein is CASRDYMDEQYF. The CDR3 DNA reads TGTGCCAGCAGAGATTATATGGACGAGCAGTACTTC.

The rearrangement uses TRBV9 and TRBJ1-2; D not resolved. The CDR3 totals 15 residues. Germline CDR1 is SGDLS and CDR2 is YYNGEE. V was shortened by 0 bases and J by 4 bases, with 13 bases between the two germline ends. This chain's CDR3 is CASSVEGSGPYGYTF. The CDR3 nucleotides are TGTGCCAGCAGCGTAGAAGGCTCGGGCCCCTATGGCTACACCTTC.

The chain carries TRBV11-3 and TRBJ2-2, with 7 bases fitting TRBD2. From germline, CDR1 is SGHNT and CDR2 YENEEA. V was clipped by 6 bases and J by 0 bases; unmatched bases: 4. This CDR3 has 15 residues. CDR3 nucleotides: TGTGCCAGCAGTCGGGGGAGGGCGAACACCGGGGAGCTGTTTTTT. This codes for CASSRGRANTGELFF.

In this sample, this clone turned up once. The genes are TRBV9 and TRBJ2-2; 8 bases are a match to TRBD1. The V gene's germline CDR1 is SGDLS and CDR2 YYNGEE. The CDR3 is 16 residues long. With 2 bases clipped from V and 4 bases from J, the junction kept 7 bases outside the gene matches. The CDR3 loop reads CASSVQDRAGTGELFF. The DNA for the CDR3 is TGTGCCAGCAGCGTCCAGGACAGGGCGGGCACCGGGGAGCTGTTTTTT.

This clone has only one observation. Other DNA sequences within the sample encode an identical CDR3. The gene calls are TRBV6-5 and TRBJ2-7; TRBD1 is a possible D gene (5 bases). The CDR3 is 14 amino acids. The ends were cut back, 2 bases at V and 2 bases at J, with 10 bases in the middle. CDR1 and CDR2 from the germline V gene are MNHEY and SVGAGI. Written as DNA, the CDR3 is TGTGCCAGCAGTTACAGGGGATCTACCTACGAGCAGTACTTC. Residues: CASSYRGSTYEQYF.

J is TRBJ2-7 and V is TRBV5-4; D might be TRBD1 or TRBD2, each matching 6 bases. CDR1 SGHNT and CDR2 YYREEE come from the germline V gene (reference sequence). The V gene lost 6 bases and the J gene lost 3 bases, with 19 bases spanning the gap. This CDR3 spans 15 amino acids. This CDR3 is CASTRRGAALYEQYF. CDR3 DNA sequence: TGTGCCAGCACCCGGAGGGGGGCTGCACTCTACGAGCAGTACTTC.

The V and J genes are TRBV28 and TRBJ2-7; D perhaps matches TRBD1 (6 bases). Germline lookup yields CDR1 MDHEN and CDR2 SYDVKM. This CDR3 is built from 12 residues. Trimming took off 10 bases at V and 3 bases at J, with 13 bases between the two ends. The CDR3 DNA reads as TGTGCCACCGGTAGGGGGAACTACGAGCAGTACTTC. This sequence encodes CATGRGNYEQYF.

V usage is TRBV7-6 and J usage is TRBJ2-7; D might be TRBD2 (5 bases). The CDR3 sequence is 15 residues long. V shed 5 bases and J shed 2 bases, with 16 bases lying between them. Germline loops: CDR1 SGHVS, CDR2 FNYEAQ. The CDR3 region is CASSATGEGAYEQYF. The CDR3 DNA is TGTGCCAGCAGCGCAACCGGGGAAGGAGCCTACGAGCAGTACTTC.

J is TRBJ1-2 and V is TRBV28; 10 positions agree with TRBD1. V was pared by 4 bases and J by 8 bases, with 13 bases of the junction left unmatched. The CDR3 has 16 residues. CDR1 is MDHEN and CDR2 is SYDVKM in the germline V gene. CDR3 loop: CASSSLLPGQGNGYTF. The CDR3 DNA reads TGTGCCAGCAGTTCCCTCTTACCGGGACAGGGGAACGGCTACACCTTC.

In DNA, the CDR3 is TGTGCCATCAGCTCGGGACTCCAAATCGGGACTAGCAACAATGAGCAGTTCTTC. It translates to CAISSGLQIGTSNNEQFF. The V call is TRBV10-3, the J call TRBJ2-1, with 9 positions matching TRBD2. J gave up 5 bases and V 6 bases, and 17 bases lay outside the gene matches. The germline CDR1 and CDR2 sequences are ENHRY and SYGVKD. CDR3 length: 18 residues.

CDR3 sequence (DNA): TGTGCCAGCAGCCGGGGACAGGGAGGCGGACAGTTCTTC. Its protein product is CASSRGQGGGQFF. V usage is TRBV5-6 and J usage is TRBJ2-1, with 9 bases that match TRBD1. This CDR3 contains 13 residues. V lost 4 bases and J lost 13; bases outside the gene matches: 9. Germline CDR1 is SGHDT and CDR2 is YYEEEE.

The chain has TRBV29-1 and TRBJ1-2, with D maybe TRBD1 (6 bases). There are 13 residues in the CDR3. The germline gives CDR1 SQVTM, CDR2 ANQGSEA. V was trimmed by 7 bases and J by 3 bases, leaving 15 bases between them. The chain's CDR3 is CSAGGGSHYGYTF. Written as DNA, the CDR3 is TGCAGCGCTGGGGGGGGCTCCCACTATGGCTACACCTTC. The full variable domain, with the rest looked up from reference TRBV29-1 and TRBJ1-2, is SAVISQKPSRDICQRGTSLTIQCQVDSQVTMMFWYRQQPGQSLTLIATANQGSEATYESGFVIDKFPISRPNLTFSTLTVSNMSPEDSSIYLCSAGGGSHYGYTFGSGTRLTVV.

This rearrangement joins TRBV29-1 to TRBJ1-1, with 7 bases identical to TRBD1. Germline V gene data show CDR1 as SQVTM and CDR2 as ANQGSEA. J lost 4 bases, V lost 5 bases, and 13 bases had no gene match. The CDR3 spans 15 residues. As DNA, the CDR3 is TGCAGCGTTCGTGGGGACAGCCTCGCGAGCACTGAAGCTTTCTTT. Translated: CSVRGDSLASTEAFF.